Listed below are T cell receptor beta chains from one sample, sequenced in a study of T cells in Graves' hyperthyroidism and ophthalmopathy. TCRdb reprocessed the multiplex PCR reads via MiXCR and lists one record per CDR3 protein. The table includes some 420,000 distinct CDR3 sequences, around 13% detected once. The sample comprised blood. The receptors were sampled from a woman under 30 with Graves' hyperthyroidism. The CDR3 runs from the conserved cysteine through the conserved F or W. The D gene is left open where the match is weak. For some rows the clone size is stated as once, few or many, or as a class when expanded; others skip it.

D gene: .
J gene: TRBJ2-7
V gene: TRBV29-1
clone size: many
CDR3 DNA: TGCAGCGTTGCCGCCGCCTACGAGCAGTACTTC
CDR3 protein: CSVAAAYEQYF

D gene: .
J gene: TRBJ2-1
V gene: TRBV7-9
clone size: .
CDR3 DNA: TGTGCCAGCAGACCAGGTGGCTCCGAGCAGTTCTTC
CDR3 protein: CASRPGGSEQFF

D gene: .
J gene: TRBJ2-7
V gene: TRBV27
clone size: many
CDR3 DNA: TGTGCCAGCAGTTTCTCATCCGTTCACGAGCAGTACTTC
CDR3 protein: CASSFSSVHEQYF

D gene: .
J gene: TRBJ1-5
V gene: TRBV13
clone size: many
CDR3 DNA: TGTGCCAGCAGCTTAGGATTGAAAGGCTTCTTGCCGGGGACCGATCAGCCCCAGCATTTT
CDR3 protein: CASSLGLKGFLPGTDQPQHF

D gene: TRBD2
J gene: TRBJ2-1
V gene: TRBV19
clone size: few
CDR3 DNA: TGTGCCAGTAGTATCCTTAGCGGGAGGGGGAATGAGCAGTTCTTC
CDR3 protein: CASSILSGRGNEQFF

D gene: .
J gene: TRBJ2-7
V gene: TRBV13
clone size: few
CDR3 DNA: TGTGCCAGCAGCTTAGGGGAGGGGCCTGCCGAGCAGTACTTC
CDR3 protein: CASSLGEGPAEQYF

D gene: .
J gene: TRBJ2-7
V gene: TRBV29-1
clone size: few
CDR3 DNA: TGCAGCGTTGTAAGGGCCGGTAGATACGAGCAGTACTTC
CDR3 protein: CSVVRAGRYEQYF

D gene: .
J gene: TRBJ1-1
V gene: TRBV6-9
clone size: .
CDR3 DNA: TGTGCCACCCAGCGGGGGCCTGGAGGGACTGAAGCTTTCTTT
CDR3 protein: CATQRGPGGTEAFF

D gene: .
J gene: TRBJ1-2
V gene: TRBV7-3
clone size: many
CDR3 DNA: TGTGCCAGCAGACTAACCCGGAGCCTCTATGGCTACACCTTC
CDR3 protein: CASRLTRSLYGYTF

D gene: .
J gene: TRBJ1-2
V gene: TRBV6-5
clone size: once
CDR3 DNA: TGTGCCAGCAGCAACGCGAGAGGGAAGAATGGCTACACCTTC
CDR3 protein: CASSNARGKNGYTF

D gene: .
J gene: TRBJ1-1
V gene: TRBV9
clone size: many
CDR3 DNA: TGTGCCAGCAGTAAAGGGAACATGAACACTGAAGCTTTCTTT
CDR3 protein: CASSKGNMNTEAFF

D gene: .
J gene: TRBJ1-4
V gene: TRBV6-2/TRBV6-3
clone size: .
CDR3 DNA: TGTGCCAGCAGTCGACACGCAACTAATGAAAAACTGTTTTTT
CDR3 protein: CASSRHATNEKLFF

D gene: TRBD1
J gene: TRBJ1-5
V gene: TRBV28
clone size: .
CDR3 DNA: TGTGCCAGCAGCGGACAGGGGGCGAAGAATCAGCCCCAGCATTTT
CDR3 protein: CASSGQGAKNQPQHF

D gene: .
J gene: TRBJ2-7
V gene: TRBV19
clone size: few
CDR3 DNA: TGTGCCAGTAGTTGGGCGTACCGTAAGACCTACGAGCAGTACTTC
CDR3 protein: CASSWAYRKTYEQYF

D gene: TRBD1
J gene: TRBJ1-5
V gene: TRBV5-6
clone size: few
CDR3 DNA: TGTGCCAGCAGCTTGTACAGGGGGCGGTTTGGTCAGCCCCAGCATTTT
CDR3 protein: CASSLYRGRFGQPQHF

D gene: .
J gene: TRBJ2-5
V gene: TRBV7-3
clone size: many
CDR3 DNA: TGTGCCAGCAGCTTGGGACCGAGCCCAAGGACCCAGTACTTC
CDR3 protein: CASSLGPSPRTQYF

D gene: TRBD2
J gene: TRBJ2-3
V gene: TRBV2
clone size: once
CDR3 DNA: TGTGCCAGCGGACTAGCGGGAGGTGGAGATACGCAGTATTTT
CDR3 protein: CASGLAGGGDTQYF

D gene: TRBD2
J gene: TRBJ2-1
V gene: TRBV11-2
clone size: many
CDR3 DNA: TGTGCCAGCAGCTCGGGACTAGCGGGACGGAATGAGCAGTTCTTC
CDR3 protein: CASSSGLAGRNEQFF

D gene: .
J gene: TRBJ2-3
V gene: TRBV18
clone size: many
CDR3 DNA: TGTGCCAGCTCCCCGGACATCACAGATACGCAGTATTTT
CDR3 protein: CASSPDITDTQYF

D gene: TRBD2
J gene: TRBJ2-7
V gene: TRBV7-9
clone size: .
CDR3 DNA: TGTGCCAGCAGCCTACCGACTAGCGGGAGAGTTCAAGAGCAGTACTTC
CDR3 protein: CASSLPTSGRVQEQYF

D gene: .
J gene: TRBJ1-4
V gene: TRBV30
clone size: .
CDR3 DNA: TGTGCCTGGAGCTATGGCAGGAATAATGAAAAACTGTTTTTT
CDR3 protein: CAWSYGRNNEKLFF

D gene: .
J gene: TRBJ1-5
V gene: TRBV12-3/TRBV12-4
clone size: many
CDR3 DNA: TGTGCCAGCAGTTTAAATGGTCGAAGGGGTGGTTCGCCCCAGCATTTT
CDR3 protein: CASSLNGRRGGSPQHF